The 20 T cell receptor beta chains in this list originate from one sample, sequenced in a study of OX40 agonist ivuxolimab in advanced cancers. Sequenced by immunoSEQ multiplex PCR; TCRdb stores in-frame clones only, minus some. The profile shows 14,000 or so clones, over 55% of them singletons. Sequenced material: CD4+ or CD8+ T cells sorted from blood, taken in a trial of the OX40 agonist ivuxolimab. The receptors here all came from an adult with an advanced solid tumor such as melanoma, head and neck, liver or kidney cancer.

This clone was seen more than once but under ten times. V and J are TRBV7-9 and TRBJ1-4; 10 bases align to TRBD1. Trimming removed 5 bases from V and 7 bases from J; junction bases left unmatched: 4. The CDR3 length is 14 residues. Per germline, CDR1 SEHNR and CDR2 FQNEAQ (reference sequence). For the CDR3, the DNA is TGTGCCAGCAGCGATGGGACAGGGGCTGAAAAACTGTTTTTT. This gives the protein CASSDGTGAEKLFF.

This sequence joins TRBV18 and TRBJ1-2; 9 nucleotides match TRBD1. This CDR3 has 13 residues. Germline CDR1 KGHSH, CDR2 LQKENI. V gave up 6 bases and J gave up 8 bases; unmatched junction bases: 7. CDR3 region: CASSLTGGSGYTF. For the CDR3, the DNA is TGTGCCAGCTCGCTTACAGGGGGCAGCGGCTACACCTTC.

This clone is a singleton in its sample. V and J are TRBV27 and TRBJ2-7; a weak D match, TRBD2 (6 bases). The CDR3 is made up of 15 amino acids. With 5 bases removed from V and 2 bases from J, the gap between germline ends came to 16 bases. Germline CDR1 MNHEY, CDR2 SMNVEV (reference sequence). Here the CDR3 DNA reads TGTGCCAGCAGTCCCGGGAGCGGATCAGCCTACGAGCAGTACTTC. It specifies CASSPGSGSAYEQYF.

The chain couples TRBV27 to TRBJ2-7; the D gene could be TRBD1 or TRBD2 (7 bases each). The CDR3 is 13 amino acids. Between the trimmed V and J ends, which lost 4 bases and 7 bases, there was a span of 14 bases. Germline CDR1 is MNHEY and CDR2 is SMNVEV (reference sequence). CDR3 amino acids: CASSYSGGVEQYF. The CDR3 DNA reads as TGTGCCAGCAGTTACTCAGGGGGGGTTGAGCAGTACTTC.

In this sample, this clone turned up once. The gene calls are TRBV5-1 and TRBJ1-1; D is unresolved. Germline lookup yields CDR1 SGHRS and CDR2 YFSETQ. CDR3 length: 14 residues. Trimming stripped 1 base from V and 1 base from J, with 8 bases between. CDR3 nucleotides: TGCGCCAGCAGCTTGAACAGAGGGAACACTGAAGCTTTCTTT. Encoded protein: CASSLNRGNTEAFF.

The V gene is TRBV29-1, the J gene TRBJ2-3, with unresolved D. Trimming left V 0 bases short and J 5 bases short, with 18 bases between. Germline V gene sequence: CDR1 SQVTM, CDR2 ANQGSEA. The CDR3 is 16 residues long. CDR3 nucleotide sequence: TGCAGCGTTGAAGATCTGAGTTGGCGATCGATAGATACGCAGTATTTT. It translates to CSVEDLSWRSIDTQYF.

The chain is built from TRBV5-6 and TRBJ2-7; 7 nucleotides line up with TRBD1. Unmatched junction bases numbered 5, after V lost 3 bases and J lost 2 bases. Germline CDR1 reads SGHDT; CDR2 reads YYEEEE. The CDR3 contains 14 residues. As DNA, the CDR3 is TGTGCCAGCAGCTGGGGGACAGCCGCCTACGAGCAGTACTTC. It codes for CASSWGTAAYEQYF.

The rearrangement uses TRBV10-3 and TRBJ1-2; D uncertain. The length of the CDR3 is 14 residues. With 7 bases removed from V and 4 bases from J, the gap between germline ends came to 16 bases. Germline CDR1 ENHRY, CDR2 SYGVKD. The CDR3 DNA sequence: TGTGCCATCATCGAATCAACAGTCATCTATGGCTACACCTTC. This sequence encodes CAIIESTVIYGYTF.

The chain is built from TRBV6-5 and TRBJ2-7, with D unclear. Germline CDR1 is MNHEY and CDR2 is SVGAGI. The CDR3 is made up of 14 amino acids. Trimming left V 0 bases short and J 3 bases short, with 9 bases between. CDR3 sequence reads: CASSYSTGHYEQYF. The CDR3 nucleotides read TGTGCCAGCAGTTACTCTACCGGTCACTACGAGCAGTACTTC.

By share of the sample, this clone is medium-sized (0.01 to 0.1%). The chain is built from TRBV4-1 and TRBJ2-7, with TRBD2 matching 11 bases. Germline CDR1 is MGHRA and CDR2 is YSYEKL. With 5 bases clipped from V and 0 bases from J, the junction kept 0 bases outside the gene matches. The CDR3 runs to 14 residues. The CDR3 is CASSTSGGSYEQYF. The CDR3 nucleotides read TGCGCCAGCAGCACTAGCGGGGGCTCCTACGAGCAGTACTTC.

This chain connects TRBV2 to TRBJ2-3, with D perhaps being TRBD1 or TRBD2 (5 bases each). V was trimmed by 3 bases and J by 10 bases, leaving 17 bases between them. This CDR3 contains 14 residues. Germline CDR1 and CDR2: SNHLY and FYNNEI. The CDR3 DNA reads TGTGCCAGCAGTGAGGGACCCGGTTATCTCCCGCAGTATTTT. It is translated as CASSEGPGYLPQYF. The variable domain in full, completed from reference TRBV2 and TRBJ2-3, reads EPEVTQTPSHQVTQMGQEVILRCVPISNHLYFYWYRQILGQKVEFLVSFYNNEISEKSEIFDDQFSVERPDGSNFTLKIRSTKLEDSAMYFCASSEGPGYLPQYFGPGTRLTVL.

The J gene is TRBJ1-2, the V gene TRBV6-5; D ambiguous. The length of the CDR3 is 11 residues. Trimming shortened V by 5 bases and J by 3 bases, and 4 bases separated the two germline ends. Germline values: CDR1 MNHEY, CDR2 SVGAGI. The CDR3 here is CASSKDYGYTF. The CDR3 DNA reads TGTGCCAGCAGTAAGGACTATGGCTACACCTTC.

J is TRBJ2-3 and V is TRBV7-2; D gene unclear. Germline V gives CDR1 SGHTA, CDR2 FQGNSA. There are 11 residues in the CDR3. Trimming stripped 6 bases from V and 3 bases from J, with 4 bases between. The CDR3 coding sequence is TGTGCCAGCAGTCTTACAGATACGCAGTATTTT. Its protein product is CASSLTDTQYF.

This clone showed up just a few times. The V and J genes are TRBV4-1 and TRBJ2-1; 10 bases map to TRBD1. The V segment lost 5 bases and the J segment 8 bases; nucleotides outside the gene matches: 6. Germline-derived CDR1 and CDR2 are MGHRA and YSYEKL. This CDR3 spans 14 amino acids. The CDR3 DNA reads TGCGCCAGCAGCTTAGGGACAGGGGTAGATGAGCAGTTCTTC. Protein sequence: CASSLGTGVDEQFF.

The CDR3 bases are TGTGCCAGCAGTTACTATGGAGGCTCCCAAGAGACCCAGTACTTC. It is translated as CASSYYGGSQETQYF. This rearrangement joins TRBV6-5 to TRBJ2-5; D is perhaps TRBD2 (5 bases). CDR3 length equals 15 residues. Deletions cut 1 base from V and 1 base from J, with 10 bases between. Germline-derived CDR1 and CDR2 are MNHEY and SVGAGI.

A single count supports this clone. The genes are TRBV6-1 and TRBJ1-5; 7 bases are shared with TRBD1. Germline-derived CDR1 and CDR2 are MNHNS and SASEGT. J was trimmed by 3 bases and V by 6 bases; bases with no gene match: 8. The CDR3 has 15 residues. Written as DNA, the CDR3 is TGTGCCAGCAGGGTAAGGGGGCGAGTCAATCAGCCCCAGCATTTT. Amino acids: CASRVRGRVNQPQHF.

The rearrangement uses TRBV6-5 and TRBJ1-4; 10 bases fit TRBD1. V shed 6 bases and J 4 bases; nucleotides not matched to a gene: 5. Germline CDR1 reads MNHEY; CDR2 reads SVGAGI. The CDR3 has 15 amino acids. The CDR3 reads CASSTTGGRNEKLFF. The CDR3 region has the DNA TGTGCCAGCAGCACGACAGGGGGCCGTAATGAAAAACTGTTTTTT.

The chain is built from TRBV11-2 and TRBJ1-5, with TRBD1 matching over 11 bases. There are 17 residues in the CDR3. From germline, CDR1 is SGHAT and CDR2 FQNNGV. V lost 1 base to trimming and J lost 8 bases; unmatched junction nucleotides: 10. The DNA for the CDR3 is TGTGCCAGCAGCTTAGGTCTCGGACAGGGGGCGAGGGAGCCCCAGCATTTT. Its protein is CASSLGLGQGAREPQHF.

The rearrangement joins TRBV4-1 to TRBJ2-5, with 7 bases identical to TRBD2. CDR1 is MGHRA, CDR2 YSYEKL, per germline. J was trimmed by 5 bases and V by 4 bases; bases with no gene match: 7. The CDR3 has 14 residues. The CDR3 region is CASSPERGWETQYF. In DNA form, the CDR3 reads TGCGCCAGCAGCCCCGAGCGGGGTTGGGAGACCCAGTACTTC.

The chain combines TRBV4-2 with TRBJ2-7, with TRBD2 matching over 8 bases. Germline-derived CDR1 and CDR2 are LGHNA and YNFKEQ. This CDR3 region has 15 residues. The V gene end was trimmed by 1 base and the J gene end by 2 bases; junction bases not matched to a gene: 4. DNA for the CDR3: TGTGCCAGCAGCCAAGTAGCGGGGCCCGCCTACGAGCAGTACTTC. The encoded protein is CASSQVAGPAYEQYF.